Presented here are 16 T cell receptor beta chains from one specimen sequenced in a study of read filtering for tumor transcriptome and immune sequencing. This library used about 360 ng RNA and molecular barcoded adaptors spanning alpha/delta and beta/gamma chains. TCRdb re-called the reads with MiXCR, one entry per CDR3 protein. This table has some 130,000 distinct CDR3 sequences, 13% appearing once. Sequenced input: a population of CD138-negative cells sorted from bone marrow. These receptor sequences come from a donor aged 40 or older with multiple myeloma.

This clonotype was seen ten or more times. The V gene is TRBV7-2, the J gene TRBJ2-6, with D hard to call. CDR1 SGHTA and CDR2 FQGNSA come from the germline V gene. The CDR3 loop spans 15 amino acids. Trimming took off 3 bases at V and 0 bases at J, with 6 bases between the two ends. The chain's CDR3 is CASSFQSSGANVLTF. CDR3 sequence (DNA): TGTGCCAGCAGCTTTCAGAGCTCTGGGGCCAACGTCCTGACTTTC.

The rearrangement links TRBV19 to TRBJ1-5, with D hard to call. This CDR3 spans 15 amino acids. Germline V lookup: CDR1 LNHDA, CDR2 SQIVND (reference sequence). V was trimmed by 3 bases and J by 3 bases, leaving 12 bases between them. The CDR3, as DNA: TGTGCCAGTAGTATGCCCGGACGGTCCAATCAGCCCCAGCATTTT. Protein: CASSMPGRSNQPQHF. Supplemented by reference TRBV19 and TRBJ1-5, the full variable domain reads DGGITQSPKYLFRKEGQNVTLSCEQNLNHDAMYWYRQDPGQGLRLIYYSQIVNDFQKGDIAEGYSVSREKKESFPLTVTSAQKNPTAFYLCASSMPGRSNQPQHFGDGTRLSIL.

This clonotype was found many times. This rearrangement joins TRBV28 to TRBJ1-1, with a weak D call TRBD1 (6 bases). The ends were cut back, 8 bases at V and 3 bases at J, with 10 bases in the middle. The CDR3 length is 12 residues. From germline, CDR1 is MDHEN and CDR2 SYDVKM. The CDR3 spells CASQGRYTEAFF. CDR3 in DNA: TGTGCCAGCCAGGGGAGGTACACTGAAGCTTTCTTT.

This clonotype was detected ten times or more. CDR3 nucleotide sequence: TGTGCCAGCAGCCCACGGCTAGGGGGGGACAGTTACACTGAAGCTTTCTTT. It encodes CASSPRLGGDSYTEAFF. J is TRBJ1-1 and V is TRBV7-9; 7 nucleotides align to TRBD1. The CDR3 runs to 17 residues. V shed 5 bases, J shed 3 bases, and the junction held 15 bases outside the gene matches. Germline V gene data show CDR1 as SEHNR and CDR2 as FQNEAQ (reference sequence).

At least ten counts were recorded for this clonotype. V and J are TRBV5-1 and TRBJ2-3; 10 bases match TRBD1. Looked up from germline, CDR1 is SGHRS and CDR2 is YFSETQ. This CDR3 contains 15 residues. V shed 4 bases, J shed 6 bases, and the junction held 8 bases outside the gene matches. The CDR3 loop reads CASSPGDRGYDTQYF. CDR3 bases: TGCGCCAGCAGCCCCGGGGACAGGGGTTACGATACGCAGTATTTT.

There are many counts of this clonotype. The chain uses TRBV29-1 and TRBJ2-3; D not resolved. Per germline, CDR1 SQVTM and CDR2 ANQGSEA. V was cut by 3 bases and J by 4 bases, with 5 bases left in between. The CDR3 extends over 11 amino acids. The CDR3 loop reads CSVEGPDTQYF. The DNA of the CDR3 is TGCAGCGTTGAGGGTCCAGATACGCAGTATTTT.

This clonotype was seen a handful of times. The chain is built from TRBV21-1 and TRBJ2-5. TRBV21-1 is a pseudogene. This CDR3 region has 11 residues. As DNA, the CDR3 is TGTGCCAGCAGCAACGGGCAGACCCAGTACTTC. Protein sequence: CASSNGQTQYF.

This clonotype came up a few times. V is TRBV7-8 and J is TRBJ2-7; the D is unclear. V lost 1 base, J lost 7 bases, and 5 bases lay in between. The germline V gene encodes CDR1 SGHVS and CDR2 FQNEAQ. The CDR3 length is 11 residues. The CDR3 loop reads CASSLGVEQYF. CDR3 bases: TGTGCCAGCAGCTTAGGGGTTGAGCAGTACTTC.

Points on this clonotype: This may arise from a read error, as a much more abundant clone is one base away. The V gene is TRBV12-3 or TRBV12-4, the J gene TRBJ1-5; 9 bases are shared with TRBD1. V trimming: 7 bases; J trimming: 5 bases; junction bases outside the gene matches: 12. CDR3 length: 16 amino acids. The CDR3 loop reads CASNSYSGTGYQPQHF. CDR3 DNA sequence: TGTGCCAGCAATTCCTATTCCGGGACAGGGTATCAGCCCCAGCATTTT.

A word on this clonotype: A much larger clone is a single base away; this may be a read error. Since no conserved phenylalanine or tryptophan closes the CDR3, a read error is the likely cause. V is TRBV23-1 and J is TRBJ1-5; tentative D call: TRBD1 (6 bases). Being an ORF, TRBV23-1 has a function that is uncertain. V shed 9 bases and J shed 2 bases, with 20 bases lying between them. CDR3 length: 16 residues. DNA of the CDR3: TGCGCCAGGGATGGCACAGGGATCTCTGGCAATCAGCCCCAGCATCTT. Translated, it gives CARDGTGISGNQPQHL.

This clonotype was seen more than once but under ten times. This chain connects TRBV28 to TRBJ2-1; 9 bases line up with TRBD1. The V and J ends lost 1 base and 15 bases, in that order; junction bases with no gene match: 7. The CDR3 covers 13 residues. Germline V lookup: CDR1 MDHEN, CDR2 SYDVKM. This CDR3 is CASSLYLGQGRFF. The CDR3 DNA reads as TGTGCCAGCAGTTTATATTTGGGACAGGGACGGTTCTTC.

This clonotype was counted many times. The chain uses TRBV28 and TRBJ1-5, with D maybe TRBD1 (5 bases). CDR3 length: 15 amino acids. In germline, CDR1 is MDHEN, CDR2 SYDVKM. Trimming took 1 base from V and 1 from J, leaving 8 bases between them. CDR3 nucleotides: TGTGCCAGCAGTTTATTCAGGGAGAGCAATCAGCCCCAGCATTTT. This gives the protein CASSLFRESNQPQHF.

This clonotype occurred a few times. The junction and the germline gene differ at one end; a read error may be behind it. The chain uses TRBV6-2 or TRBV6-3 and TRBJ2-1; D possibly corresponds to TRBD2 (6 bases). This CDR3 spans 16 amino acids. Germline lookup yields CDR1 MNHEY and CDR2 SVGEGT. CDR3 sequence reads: CDSSPPFSGPSKIKFF. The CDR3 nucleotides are TGTGACAGCAGTCCCCCGTTTAGCGGTCCATCGAAGATAAAGTTCTTC.

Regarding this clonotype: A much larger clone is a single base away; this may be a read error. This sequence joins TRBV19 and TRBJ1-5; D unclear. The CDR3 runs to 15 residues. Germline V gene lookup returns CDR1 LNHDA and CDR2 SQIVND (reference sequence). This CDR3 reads CACSMQLVGNQPQHF. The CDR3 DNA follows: TGTGCCTGTAGTATGCAGTTGGTGGGCAATCAGCCCCAGCATTTT.

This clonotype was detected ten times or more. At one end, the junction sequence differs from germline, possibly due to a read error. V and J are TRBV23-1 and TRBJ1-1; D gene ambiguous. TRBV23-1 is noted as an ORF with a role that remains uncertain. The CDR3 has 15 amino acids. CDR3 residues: CASSQTPDPNTEAFF. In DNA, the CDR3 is TGCGCCAGCAGTCAAACTCCGGACCCGAACACCGAAGCTTTCTTT.

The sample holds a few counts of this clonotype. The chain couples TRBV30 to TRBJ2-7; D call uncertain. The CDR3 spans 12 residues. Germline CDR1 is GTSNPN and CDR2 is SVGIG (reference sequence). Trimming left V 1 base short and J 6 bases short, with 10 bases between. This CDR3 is CAWSDYQSEQYF. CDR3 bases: TGTGCCTGGAGTGACTACCAGAGCGAGCAGTACTTC.